The 27 T cell receptor beta chains below were found in one sample sequenced in a study of T cells in women clearing cervical HPV infection. Here immunoSEQ multiplex PCR was the method, and the copy in TCRdb shows in-frame clones only, minus some. The sample totals approximately 52,000 clones. Input material: blood buffy coat. The receptors shown here come from a woman between 18 and 70 years old with a cervical HPV16 infection that either progressed to CIN3+ or cleared (not recorded which).

Regarding this clone: The CDR3 is cut off 3 residues early in the read; its end comes from the germline J gene. This chain joins TRBV19 and TRBJ2-2; 7 nucleotides align to TRBD1. The ends lost 8 bases at V and 5 bases at J; junction bases unmatched: 5. The CDR3 has 13 residues. Germline lookup yields CDR1 LNHDA and CDR2 SQIVND (reference sequence). CDR3 DNA (partial): TGTGCCAGTTCCGGGACAGAGACCGGGGAG. Translation: CASSGTETGE. The whole CDR3 protein reads CASSGTETGELFF.

Concerning this clone: The read terminates 3 residues before the CDR3 end, so the remaining end is supplied by the germline J gene. This chain links TRBV5-1 with TRBJ2-2; 8 positions agree with TRBD1. V was pared by 3 bases and J by 4 bases, with 2 bases of the junction left unmatched. This CDR3 comprises 14 residues. Germline loops: CDR1 SGHRS, CDR2 YFSETQ. CDR3 bases read: TGCGCCAGCAGCTCGGACAGGGTCACCGGGGAG. It specifies CASSSDRVTGE. The CDR3 reads in full as CASSSDRVTGELFF.

Of note for this clone: The sequenced fragment ends 3 residues before the CDR3 boundary, so the rest is inferred from the germline J gene. This sequence joins TRBV12-3 or TRBV12-4 and TRBJ2-7; 7 bases map to TRBD2. V shed 6 bases, J shed 0 bases, and the junction held 8 bases outside the gene matches. CDR3 length equals 15 residues. CDR3 in amino acids: CASRYRTRDSYEQYF. CDR3 DNA, as far as it was read: TGTGCCAGCAGGTACCGGACTAGGGACTCCTACGAG.

Notes on this clone: From the germline J gene comes the end of the CDR3, since the read stops 3 residues before it. The chain carries TRBV5-6 and TRBJ1-5, with TRBD1 as a possible D gene (6 bases). From germline, CDR1 is SGHDT and CDR2 YYEEEE. V dropped 1 base and J dropped 5 bases, with 10 bases sitting between them. The CDR3 totals 14 residues. CDR3 residues: CASSLTGRYQPQHF. CDR3 bases read: TGTGCCAGCAGCTTGACAGGGAGGTATCAGCCC.

Details on this clone: The observed sequence ends 3 residues before the CDR3 terminus, with the missing tail filled in from the germline J gene. J is TRBJ1-5 and V is TRBV27; 7 bases align to TRBD1. The V gene's germline CDR1 is MNHEY and CDR2 SMNVEV (reference sequence). J lost 4 bases, V lost 0 bases, and 6 bases had no gene match. CDR3 size: 16 residues. The CDR3 DNA, read in part, is TGTGCCAGCAGTTTATCTCAGGGGGAAGGGAATCAGCCC. Amino acid sequence: CASSLSQGEGNQP. The entire CDR3 is CASSLSQGEGNQPQHF.

Concerning this clone itself: From the germline J gene comes the end of the CDR3, since the read stops 3 residues before it. The V gene is TRBV7-2, the J gene TRBJ1-1; D is unclear. Germline assignment: CDR1 SGHTA and CDR2 FQGNSA. The V end was cut by 7 bases, the J end by 3 bases, with 6 bases between. This CDR3 region has 11 residues. The sequenced CDR3 bases are TGTGCCAGCACTGAGGACACTGAA. This sequence encodes CASTEDTE. The complete CDR3 reads CASTEDTEAFF. Complete variable domain (other parts from reference TRBV7-2 and TRBJ1-1): GAGVSQSPSNKVTEKGKDVELRCDPISGHTALYWYRQSLGQGLEFLIYFQGNSAPDKSGLPSDRFSAERTGGSVSTLTIQRTQQEDSAVYLCASTEDTEAFFGQGTRLTVV.

CDR3 bases read: TGTGCCAGCAGCGACCGGGGGGACTTCCACAATGAG. Protein sequence: CASSDRGDFHNE. In full, the CDR3 is CASSDRGDFHNEQFF. V usage is TRBV11-3 and J usage is TRBJ2-1, with TRBD2 matching over 7 bases. Read coverage stops 3 residues before the CDR3 terminus; the germline J gene supplies the remainder. Germline CDR1 and CDR2: SGHNT and YENEEA. The CDR3 sequence is 15 residues long. V was pared by 5 bases and J by 5 bases, with 9 bases of the junction left unmatched.

As to this clone: The read is 3 residues too short to cover the CDR3 end, so that end is filled in from the germline J gene. The chain employs TRBV29-1 and TRBJ2-1; possibly TRBD2 for D (5 bases). Germline-derived CDR1 and CDR2 are SQVTM and ANQGSEA. The CDR3 loop spans 14 amino acids. Trimming cost V 3 bases and J 5 bases, with 14 bases left between them. The CDR3 sequence is CSVEDWRPHNEQFF. The CDR3 DNA, read in part, is TGCAGCGTTGAGGACTGGAGGCCCCACAATGAG.

Concerning this clone: The read ends 3 residues early relative to the CDR3; the germline J gene fills the gap. This chain uses TRBV20-1 with TRBJ1-1; D perhaps matches TRBD1 (6 bases). Germline CDR1 reads DFQATT; CDR2 reads SNEGSKA (reference sequence). Trimming removed 6 bases from V and 5 bases from J, with 13 bases in between. The CDR3 length is 12 residues. CDR3 DNA, as far as it was read: TGCAGTGCCAAACAGGGCGGAACTGAA. As protein: CSAKQGGTE. The full CDR3 protein reads CSAKQGGTEAFF.

CDR3 DNA, as far as it was read: TGTGCCACCAGTGATCCTCAAGAGACC. Its protein product is CATSDPQET. The CDR3 in its entirety is CATSDPQETQYF. The chain employs TRBV24-1 and TRBJ2-5, with D hard to call. The CDR3 is cut off 3 residues early in the read; its end comes from the germline J gene. With 3 bases removed from V and 2 bases from J, the gap between germline ends came to 3 bases. CDR3 length: 12 residues. CDR1 is KGHDR and CDR2 is SFDVKD in the germline V gene.

With respect to this clone: The CDR3 end falls 3 residues outside the read, so it is completed with the germline J gene. The gene calls are TRBV5-1 and TRBJ2-3; 16 nucleotides agree with TRBD2. The CDR3 runs to 14 residues. In germline, CDR1 is SGHRS, CDR2 YFSETQ. J was trimmed by 4 bases and V by 7 bases; bases with no gene match: 0. CDR3 in amino acids: CASGTSGRADTQYF. The CDR3 bases that were read are TGCGCCAGCGGGACTAGCGGGAGGGCAGATACG.

As for this clone: With the read ending 3 residues before the CDR3 end, the germline J gene is used to fill in that end. This chain uses TRBV4-2 with TRBJ1-2; possible D gene TRBD1, 5 bases. Per germline, CDR1 LGHNA and CDR2 YNFKEQ. The CDR3 length is 16 residues. The CDR3 spells CASSPEKGFTAGGYTF. The CDR3 DNA, read in part, is TGTGCCAGCAGCCCTGAAAAGGGGTTTACGGCCGGAGGC.

Comment on this clone: The read ends 3 residues early relative to the CDR3; the germline J gene fills the gap. The chain recombines TRBV7-3 with TRBJ2-7; D is possibly TRBD2 (5 bases). CDR3 length equals 16 residues. Germline CDR1 reads SGHTA; CDR2 reads FQGTGA. V was shortened by 8 bases and J by 1 base, with 21 bases between the two germline ends. The CDR3 DNA, read in part, is TGTGCCAGCTCTAAATTACAGAGGGTTAATTCCTACGAG. This codes for CASSKLQRVNSYE. The complete CDR3 sequence is CASSKLQRVNSYEQYF.

As concerns this clone: The sequenced fragment ends 3 residues before the CDR3 boundary, so the rest is inferred from the germline J gene. The rearrangement uses TRBV6-1 and TRBJ2-3, with TRBD2 matching 14 bases. Germline-derived CDR1 and CDR2 are MNHNS and SASEGT. The V and J ends lost 4 bases and 6 bases, in that order; junction bases with no gene match: 6. The CDR3 covers 16 residues. The part of the CDR3 DNA that was read is TGTGCCAGCAGTGCCCCGACTAGCGGGAGGGGGGATACG. This codes for CASSAPTSGRGDT. The complete CDR3 reads CASSAPTSGRGDTQYF.

In regard to this clone: The CDR3 end falls 3 residues outside the read, so it is completed with the germline J gene. The chain carries TRBV4-2 and TRBJ2-3, with D maybe TRBD1 (6 bases). Germline loops: CDR1 LGHNA, CDR2 YNFKEQ. With 4 bases removed from V and 2 bases from J, the gap between germline ends came to 13 bases. The CDR3 contains 15 residues. The CDR3 sequence is CASSRYRETTDTQYF. Incomplete CDR3 DNA: TGTGCCAGCAGCCGCTACAGGGAAACCACAGATACG.

Of note for this clone: Read sequence stops 3 residues before the CDR3 end, and the germline J gene provides the missing end. J is TRBJ2-7 and V is TRBV11-3; D not certain. This CDR3 has 13 amino acids. The germline V gene has CDR1 SGHNT and CDR2 YENEEA. Trimming left V 0 bases short and J 0 bases short, with 3 bases between. The sequenced part of the CDR3 DNA is TGTGCCAGCAGCTTAGACCGCTCCTACGAG. It yields the protein CASSLDRSYE. The full CDR3 reads CASSLDRSYEQYF.

Concerning this clone itself: Sequencing ends 3 residues short of the CDR3 end; the germline J gene provides the rest. J is TRBJ2-1 and V is TRBV2; 7 bases fit TRBD2. The CDR3 consists of 18 residues. The trim removed 1 base at V and 5 bases at J, leaving 14 bases unmatched. The germline V gene has CDR1 SNHLY and CDR2 FYNNEI. Partial CDR3 DNA: TGTGCCAGCAGTGAAGTAAAGTGGGTAGGACTAGTAAACAATGAG. Translated, it gives CASSEVKWVGLVNNE. The whole CDR3 protein reads CASSEVKWVGLVNNEQFF.

For this clone: The missing CDR3 end, 3 residues past where the read stops, is filled in from the germline J gene. This chain links TRBV2 with TRBJ1-5; 9 nucleotides line up with TRBD1. V gave up 2 bases and J gave up 0 bases; unmatched junction bases: 11. Germline values: CDR1 SNHLY, CDR2 FYNNEI. The CDR3 loop spans 19 amino acids. CDR3 bases read: TGTGCCAGCAGTGAATGGGGGACAGGGAAAAGGCCTAGCAATCAGCCC. Amino acid sequence: CASSEWGTGKRPSNQP. The CDR3, in full, reads CASSEWGTGKRPSNQPQHF.

About this clone: The read terminates 3 residues ahead of where the CDR3 ends, so the germline J gene completes it. V gene TRBV18 combines with J gene TRBJ2-1, with 7 bases lining up with TRBD2. The V gene end was trimmed by 5 bases and the J gene end by 7 bases; junction bases not matched to a gene: 8. Germline CDR1 reads KGHSH; CDR2 reads LQKENI. The CDR3 has 14 amino acids. The part of the CDR3 DNA that was read is TGTGCCAGCTCATCAAGCGGGGTGGGGAATGAG. Residues: CASSSSGVGNE. In full, the CDR3 reads CASSSSGVGNEQFF.

Turning to this clone: Read sequence stops 3 residues before the CDR3 end, and the germline J gene provides the missing end. V usage is TRBV7-2 and J usage is TRBJ2-7, with no clear D. The germline V gene has CDR1 SGHTA and CDR2 FQGNSA. V lost 3 bases, J lost 1 base, and 7 bases lay in between. The CDR3 loop spans 13 amino acids. The CDR3 reads CASSFGFSYEQYF. The sequenced CDR3 bases are TGTGCCAGCAGCTTCGGGTTTTCCTACGAG.

A note on this clone: The observed sequence ends 3 residues before the CDR3 terminus, with the missing tail filled in from the germline J gene. The rearrangement joins TRBV5-1 to TRBJ2-6, with D uncertain. The CDR3 spans 15 residues. Germline lookup yields CDR1 SGHRS and CDR2 YFSETQ. V shed 4 bases and J shed 4 bases, with 12 bases lying between them. The CDR3: CASSSTQSGANVLTF. The covered CDR3 bases are TGCGCCAGCAGCAGTACACAGTCAGGGGCCAACGTC.

With respect to this clone: The read ends 3 residues early relative to the CDR3; the germline J gene fills the gap. The chain employs TRBV28 and TRBJ1-4, with unresolved D. Germline V gene sequence: CDR1 MDHEN, CDR2 SYDVKM. The CDR3 is 13 amino acids. V lost 4 bases, J lost 3 bases, and 6 bases lay in between. The CDR3 spells CASSSFANEKLFF. The CDR3 bases that were read are TGTGCCAGCAGTTCTTTCGCTAATGAAAAA.

To note about this clone: The observed sequence ends 3 residues before the CDR3 terminus, with the missing tail filled in from the germline J gene. The rearrangement joins TRBV19 to TRBJ2-1, with TRBD2 matching 15 bases. The CDR3 consists of 18 residues. Per the germline V gene, CDR1 is LNHDA and CDR2 is SQIVND (reference sequence). Germline trimming cut 5 bases from V and 4 bases from J; bases unmatched to any gene: 9. The CDR3 bases that were read are TGTGCCAGTAGTGCGGGACTAGCGGGAGGACCGGGGTACAATGAG. Translated, it gives CASSAGLAGGPGYNE. The entire CDR3 reads CASSAGLAGGPGYNEQFF. Based on the CDR3 plus reference TRBV19 and TRBJ2-1, the full variable domain is DGGITQSPKYLFRKEGQNVTLSCEQNLNHDAMYWYRQDPGQGLRLIYYSQIVNDFQKGDIAEGYSVSREKKESFPLTVTSAQKNPTAFYLCASSAGLAGGPGYNEQFFGPGTRLTVL.

On this clone itself: The CDR3 end is not reached by the read, which stops 3 residues before it; the germline J gene fills it in. V usage is TRBV5-1 and J usage is TRBJ1-6; no firm D call. Germline V gene data show CDR1 as SGHRS and CDR2 as YFSETQ. This CDR3 spans 12 amino acids. V was clipped by 3 bases and J by 5 bases, with 3 bases between them. This CDR3 is CASSSNNSPLHF. CDR3 bases read: TGCGCCAGCAGCTCAAATAATTCACCC.

On this clone itself: The read terminates 3 residues before the CDR3 end, so the remaining end is supplied by the germline J gene. The chain has TRBV5-1 and TRBJ1-2, with TRBD1 as a possible D gene (5 bases). Germline CDR1 reads SGHRS; CDR2 reads YFSETQ. The CDR3 runs to 12 residues. V was clipped by 0 bases and J by 5 bases, with 5 bases between them. The DNA read from the CDR3 is TGCGCCAGCAGCTTGGAGGGGTATGGC. This codes for CASSLEGYG. The CDR3 reads in full as CASSLEGYGYTF.

About this clone itself: The read stops 3 residues short of the end of the CDR3; the missing end is completed from the germline J gene. The V gene is TRBV20-1, the J gene TRBJ2-7; the match to TRBD2 covers 12 bases. Trimming took 5 bases from V and 3 from J; bases not matched to a gene: 8. This CDR3 has 15 amino acids. The germline V gene has CDR1 DFQATT and CDR2 SNEGSKA (reference sequence). CDR3 region: CSASSGGGFLYEQYF. Partial CDR3 DNA: TGCAGTGCTTCTAGCGGGGGGGGATTTCTCTACGAG.

As concerns this clone: The CDR3 end is not reached by the read, which stops 3 residues before it; the germline J gene fills it in. The V call is TRBV7-9, the J call TRBJ1-1; possible D gene TRBD1, 5 bases. CDR3 length: 15 residues. The germline V gene encodes CDR1 SEHNR and CDR2 FQNEAQ (reference sequence). V shed 8 bases and J shed 0 bases, with 16 bases lying between them. CDR3 amino acids: CASREGRALNTEAFF. The covered CDR3 bases are TGTGCCAGCCGGGAGGGCAGGGCTCTGAACACTGAA.